This record looks at one TCR beta chain sequence and its context. The source of the sample is a study of shared clonotypes between healthy human individuals. Study-level background: The study enrolled a couple of women and a few men aged 18 to 49. CD4 naive cells filled three plates per donor, CD4 memory three, CD8 naive two and CD8 memory one.

CD45RO-negative cells were positively selected for CCR7, leaving out terminally differentiated effector memory CD45RA+ cells. Participating donors were healthy, HIV-negative adults free of recent acute infections or vaccinations. How the authors handled the data: ImmunoSEQ output held junction-only sequences without quality scores, so filtering differed. Assay: immunoSEQ multiplex PCR; the TCRdb copy retains only in-frame clones and omits some. V, J and clone size derive from that table, while D and trimming were established from the DNA sequence. The data show some 1,900,000 clones, approximately 94% seen once. Sequencing was done on a sample of naive CD8+ T cells sorted from blood. The sequence was obtained from a man younger than 30 in good health.

CDR3 residues: CASTTWVAGYNEQFF. The CDR3 coding sequence is TGTGCCAGCACTACCTGGGTAGCGGGGTACAATGAGCAGTTCTTC. The chain employs TRBV11-2 and TRBJ2-1, with TRBD2 identical over 8 bases. The length of the CDR3 is 15 residues. Germline CDR1 SGHAT, CDR2 FQNNGV. V was pared by 7 bases and J by 4 bases, with 9 bases of the junction left unmatched.